The clone carrying this T cell receptor beta chain was detected only once. These data are taken from a study of blood T cell repertoires in COVID-19. The protocol was immunoSEQ multiplex PCR, while the TCRdb copy is restricted to in-frame clones and leaves out a portion. The sample records roughly 98,000 clones, around four fifths being singletons. Germline CDR1 and CDR2: MDHEN and SYDVKM. V lost 4 bases, J lost 0 bases, and 11 bases lay in between. The CDR3 contains 15 residues. This TCR was recovered from a woman aged 70-85 years with active or convalescent COVID-19. The chain uses TRBV28 and TRBJ2-3, with D perhaps matching TRBD1 (5 bases). The sample taken for sequencing was peripheral blood. The CDR3 reads CASSSAGISTDTQYF. CDR3 DNA: TGTGCCAGCAGTTCAGCAGGGATCAGCACAGATACGCAGTATTTT.